Below, 13 T cell receptor beta chains from the same sample are listed, as sequenced in a study of blood T cell repertoires in COVID-19. Profiling relied on immunoSEQ multiplex PCR, and the TCRdb table lists in-frame clones only, not all of them. The table includes some 270,000 clones, about nine tenths detected once. Sequencing was performed on PBMCs or T cells enriched from blood (not recorded which). Receptor source: a woman aged 40 to 50 who had recovered from COVID-19.

The V and J genes are TRBV7-3 and TRBJ2-3; weak D call: TRBD2 (6 bases). Trimming removed 0 bases from V and 2 bases from J, with 9 bases in between. Germline V gives CDR1 SGHTA, CDR2 FQGTGA. This CDR3 is 15 amino acids long. CDR3 DNA sequence: TGTGCCAGCAGCTTAACGGGACTCCTCACAGATACGCAGTATTTT. This translates into CASSLTGLLTDTQYF.

V is TRBV19 and J is TRBJ1-4; D gene ambiguous. This CDR3 contains 14 residues. Trimming left V 6 bases short and J 0 bases short, with 8 bases between. The germline V gene has CDR1 LNHDA and CDR2 SQIVND (reference sequence). This CDR3 is CASSVSATNEKLFF. Written as DNA, the CDR3 is TGTGCCAGTAGCGTGTCAGCAACTAATGAAAAACTGTTTTTT.

The V gene is TRBV18, the J gene TRBJ1-1; D uncertain. Germline V gene sequence: CDR1 KGHSH, CDR2 LQKENI. Deletions cut 6 bases from V and 2 bases from J, with 16 bases between. This CDR3 has 15 residues. CDR3 residues: CASSPVNRVNTEAFF. The CDR3 DNA is TGTGCCAGCTCGCCGGTTAACAGAGTAAACACTGAAGCTTTCTTT.

V is TRBV7-9 and J is TRBJ2-7, with D perhaps TRBD2 (5 bases). Germline CDR1 SEHNR, CDR2 FQNEAQ (reference sequence). The CDR3 extends over 13 amino acids. Trimming removed 8 bases at V and 0 bases at J, with 11 bases between. The CDR3 nucleotides are TGTGCCAGCGCGGGCAGGAGCTCCTACGAGCAGTACTTC. It encodes CASAGRSSYEQYF. The full variable domain, in which reference TRBV7-9 and TRBJ2-7 provide the parts outside the CDR3, is DTGVSQNPRHKITKRGQNVTFRCDPISEHNRLYWYRQTLGQGPEFLTYFQNEAQLEKSRLLSDRFSAERPKGSFSTLEIQRTEQGDSAMYLCASAGRSSYEQYFGPGTRLTVT.

The rearrangement joins TRBV20-1 to TRBJ1-3; 8 bases fit TRBD1. Trimming cost V 3 bases and J 7 bases; bases outside gene matches: 2. The CDR3 has 12 residues. Germline V gene data show CDR1 as DFQATT and CDR2 as SNEGSKA (reference sequence). CDR3 region: CSASDRGNTIYF. DNA of the CDR3: TGCAGTGCTAGTGACAGGGGCAACACCATATATTTT.

This rearrangement joins TRBV6-5 to TRBJ2-2; weak D call: TRBD2 (6 bases). CDR1 and CDR2 (germline): MNHEY, SVGAGI. V gave up 6 bases and J gave up 6 bases, with 8 bases separating them. CDR3 length: 12 residues. The CDR3 nucleotides read TGTGCCAGCAGGGGACTCCCCGGGGAGCTGTTTTTT. This encodes CASRGLPGELFF.

The chain is built from TRBV3-1 (or the pseudogene TRBV3-2) and TRBJ1-2, with unresolved D. CDR3 length equals 12 residues. Germline V lookup: CDR1 LGHDT, CDR2 YNNKEL (reference sequence). V lost 1 base to trimming and J lost 7 bases, with 7 bases between them. This CDR3 is CASSQASGGYTF. DNA for the CDR3: TGTGCCAGCAGCCAAGCCAGTGGTGGCTACACCTTC.

The chain recombines TRBV7-9 with TRBJ2-6, with 7 bases matching TRBD2. Germline CDR1 is SEHNR and CDR2 is FQNEAQ (reference sequence). Trimming cost V 5 bases and J 0 bases; bases outside gene matches: 1. The CDR3 totals 15 residues. In nucleotides, the CDR3 is TGTGCCAGCAGCCGGGGGGTCTCTGGGGCCAACGTCCTGACTTTC. Its translation: CASSRGVSGANVLTF.

The CDR3 DNA is TGTGCCAGTAGTTATTTTTTGCGCAATGAGCAGTTCTTC. Protein: CASSYFLRNEQFF. The chain combines TRBV19 with TRBJ2-1; D unresolved. The germline V and J ends were trimmed by 5 bases and 6 bases, with 11 bases remaining between them. Germline V CDR1 and CDR2: LNHDA, SQIVND (reference sequence). The length of the CDR3 is 13 residues.

Written as DNA, the CDR3 is TGTGCCAGCAGCTTTCGGAGGGGCGGGGGAGGCTACACCTTC. Its translation is CASSFRRGGGGYTF. V is TRBV11-2 and J is TRBJ1-2, with a possible D match to TRBD1 (5 bases). CDR1 SGHAT and CDR2 FQNNGV come from the germline V gene. V gave up 3 bases and J gave up 8 bases, with 16 bases separating them. The CDR3 sequence is 14 residues long.

The rearrangement joins TRBV30 to TRBJ1-2; 9 bases are shared with TRBD1. Germline V gene data show CDR1 as GTSNPN and CDR2 as SVGIG (reference sequence). The CDR3 extends over 13 amino acids. J gave up 6 bases and V 0 bases, and 2 bases lay outside the gene matches. CDR3 residues: CAWSVNRGHGYTF. The CDR3 DNA reads TGTGCCTGGAGTGTAAACAGGGGGCATGGCTACACCTTC.

This chain connects TRBV10-2 to TRBJ1-2, with 7 bases lining up with TRBD1. The CDR3 runs 13 residues. From germline, CDR1 is WSHSY and CDR2 SAAADI. V shed 2 bases, J shed 8 bases, and the junction held 5 bases outside the gene matches. CDR3 sequence (DNA): TGCGCCAGCAGTGAGGGCAGGGGGGACGGCTACACCTTC. Its translation: CASSEGRGDGYTF.

The V call is TRBV7-9, the J call TRBJ1-5; TRBD1 matches at 7 bases. V lost 3 bases and J lost 7; bases outside the gene matches: 6. CDR1 is SEHNR and CDR2 is FQNEAQ in the germline V gene (reference sequence). This CDR3 is built from 14 residues. Here the CDR3 DNA reads TGTGCCAGCAGCTTGGCAGGGGGTGAACAGCCCCAGCATTTT. Residues: CASSLAGGEQPQHF.